The present entry profiles one T cell receptor (beta chain) with its context. Only in-frame clones appear in the TCRdb table, and some are missing; sequencing was by immunoSEQ multiplex PCR. The sample consists of about 1.1 million clones, 60% to 85% of them appearing once. The data originate from a study of shared clonotypes between healthy human individuals. CDR3 length: 14 amino acids. Germline loops: CDR1 SNHLY, CDR2 FYNNEI. V was shortened by 6 bases and J by 4 bases, with 12 bases between the two germline ends. V is TRBV2 and J is TRBJ2-2, with unresolved D. This TCR was recovered from a man younger than 30 in good health. Some clones in this sample may be carry-over from other donors' samples. The specimen was memory CD4+ T cells from PBMCs. Subset: CD45RA-negative fraction. The CDR3 bases are TGTGCCAGCAGAGAGCGTGTCCTCACCGGGGAGCTGTTTTTT. The encoded protein is CASRERVLTGELFF.